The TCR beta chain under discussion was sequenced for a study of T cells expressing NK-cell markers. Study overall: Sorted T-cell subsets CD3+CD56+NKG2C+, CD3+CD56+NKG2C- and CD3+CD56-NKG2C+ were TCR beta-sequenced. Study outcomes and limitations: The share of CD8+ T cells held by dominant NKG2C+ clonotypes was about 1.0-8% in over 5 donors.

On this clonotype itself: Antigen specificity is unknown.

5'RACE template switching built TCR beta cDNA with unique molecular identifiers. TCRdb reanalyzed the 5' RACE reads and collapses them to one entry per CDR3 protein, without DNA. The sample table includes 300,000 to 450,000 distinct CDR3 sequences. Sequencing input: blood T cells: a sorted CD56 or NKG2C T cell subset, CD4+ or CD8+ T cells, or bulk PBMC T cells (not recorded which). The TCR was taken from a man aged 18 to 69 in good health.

CDR3 residues: CASNPPSVVADSEAFF. The chain combines TRBV2 with TRBJ1-1. Germline-derived CDR1 and CDR2 are SNHLY and FYNNEI. The CDR3 sequence is 16 residues long.